Below, 2 T cell receptor beta chains from the same sample are listed, as sequenced in a study of molecular identifiers for immune sequencing clone quantification. TCRdb redid the calling of the PCR reads with MiXCR, one entry per CDR3 protein. The sample shows about 630,000 distinct CDR3 sequences, 25% of them seen only once. The sample comprised naive CD8+ T cells from blood, with Jurkat cell RNA spiked in. Subset here: FACS-sorted CD8+CD4-CCR7+CD45RA+ naive T cells. The receptors stem from a human donor in good health. Some libraries in this study had Jurkat cell RNA spiked in.

Of note for this clonotype: A much larger clonotype is one base distant, so this may be a read error. The V call is TRBV7-2, the J call TRBJ2-3; 7 bases are a match to TRBD2. Germline CDR1 is SGHTA and CDR2 is FQGNSA. The CDR3 contains 15 residues. The CDR3 spells CASSLIGRGTGTQYF. The CDR3 DNA reads TGTGCCAGCAGCTTAATAGGGAGGGGCACAGGTACGCAGTATTTT. Based on the CDR3 plus reference TRBV7-2 and TRBJ2-3, the full variable domain is GAGVSQSPSNKVTEKGKDVELRCDPISGHTALYWYRQSLGQGLEFLIYFQGNSAPDKSGLPSDRFSAERTGGSVSTLTIQRTQQEDSAVYLCASSLIGRGTGTQYFGPGTRLTVL.

A word on this clonotype: A much more abundant neighbour one base away suggests this may be a read error. The chain links TRBV6-5 to TRBJ2-7; the D gene is possibly TRBD2 (5 bases). CDR3 length: 15 amino acids. V was cut by 4 bases and J by 5 bases, with 18 bases left in between. Germline V gene lookup returns CDR1 MNHEY and CDR2 SVGAGI. CDR3: CASSFSGISRNEQYF. Here the CDR3 DNA reads TGTGCCAGCAGTTTTTCCGGGATTAGCCGGAACGAGCAGTACTTC.